Shown below are 32 T cell receptor beta chains from a single sample sequenced in a study of blood T cell repertoires in COVID-19 (dated by TCRdb to about 2020). Library preparation employed the immunoSEQ multiplex PCR assay. The table was pulled from immuneACCESS by TCRdb, which kept in-frame rearrangements only. Such tables lose some clones; where checked, under half of the loss comes from unresolved V genes, and the rest has no known cause. The sample contains 130,000 to 150,000 clones, approximately 80% of them found a single time. The biggest ten clones account for over 8% of the sample. The source material was peripheral blood. Receptor source: a human donor in a cohort sampled during active COVID-19.

J is TRBJ1-3 and V is TRBV15, with 10 nucleotides matching TRBD1. Per germline, CDR1 LNHNV and CDR2 YYDKDF (reference sequence). The CDR3 sequence is 18 residues long. V dropped 0 bases and J dropped 1; count of bases not matched to a gene: 6. The CDR3 DNA is TGTGCCACCAGCAGAGATCTGACAGGGGGCTTGTCTGGAAACACCATATATTTT. Translating it yields CATSRDLTGGLSGNTIYF.

V is TRBV7-9 and J is TRBJ2-1; the match to TRBD2 covers 7 bases. V was clipped by 3 bases and J by 8 bases; unmatched bases: 13. The CDR3 contains 16 residues. Germline values: CDR1 SEHNR, CDR2 FQNEAQ (reference sequence). In DNA form, the CDR3 reads TGTGCCAGCAGCTTCAGCCTAGCGGTTAGAATTGATGAGCAGTTCTTC. Protein product: CASSFSLAVRIDEQFF.

The chain is built from TRBV7-2 and TRBJ2-2, with a possible D match to TRBD2 (6 bases). The CDR3 sequence is 16 residues long. Germline CDR1 is SGHTA and CDR2 is FQGNSA. V shed 0 bases and J shed 2 bases, with 10 bases lying between them. The CDR3: CASSLALGRNTGELFF. The CDR3 DNA follows: TGTGCCAGCAGCTTAGCGCTCGGGAGAAACACCGGGGAGCTGTTTTTT.

This clone has a single count. The chain employs TRBV7-9 and TRBJ2-6, with 8 bases lining up with TRBD1. The CDR3 totals 15 residues. Germline V gene data show CDR1 as SEHNR and CDR2 as FQNEAQ (reference sequence). V trimming: 8 bases; J trimming: 0 bases; junction bases outside the gene matches: 3. The CDR3 region is CASQGALSGANVLTF. For the CDR3, the DNA is TGTGCCAGCCAGGGGGCCCTCTCTGGGGCCAACGTCCTGACTTTC.

The gene calls are TRBV6-2 or TRBV6-3 and TRBJ1-3, with D unclear. The V and J ends lost 5 bases and 0 bases respectively, with 8 bases between them. This CDR3 has 14 residues. The germline gives CDR1 MNHEY, CDR2 SVGEGT. The CDR3: CASSPQLSGNTIYF. As DNA, the CDR3 is TGTGCCAGCAGTCCACAGCTCTCTGGAAACACCATATATTTT.

The rearrangement uses TRBV18 and TRBJ1-2, with 10 bases lining up with TRBD1. V shed 3 bases and J 4 bases; nucleotides not matched to a gene: 11. The CDR3 length is 17 residues. Germline loops: CDR1 KGHSH, CDR2 LQKENI. The CDR3 loop is CASSPRESGQGFYGYTF. CDR3 DNA: TGTGCCAGCTCACCCCGAGAGTCGGGACAGGGGTTCTATGGCTACACCTTC.

The chain recombines TRBV28 with TRBJ1-4; D unclear. The CDR3 loop spans 16 amino acids. V lost 10 bases and J 5 bases, leaving 23 bases between the germline ends. CDR1 is MDHEN and CDR2 is SYDVKM in the germline V gene. CDR3 DNA sequence: TGTGCCACCGATTCGCCGGGCCCAGCGGAAAATGAAAAACTGTTTTTT. Encoded protein: CATDSPGPAENEKLFF.

This chain uses TRBV7-2 with TRBJ2-3, with 7 nucleotides matching TRBD2. J gave up 6 bases and V 0 bases, and 18 bases lay outside the gene matches. The CDR3 loop spans 19 amino acids. Germline-derived CDR1 and CDR2 are SGHTA and FQGNSA. Written as DNA, the CDR3 is TGTGCCAGCAGCTTAGCGCCCCGGGCTAGCGGTTCCCTGGGGGATACGCAGTATTTT. It codes for CASSLAPRASGSLGDTQYF. Combining the CDR3 with reference TRBV7-2 and TRBJ2-3 gives the whole variable domain GAGVSQSPSNKVTEKGKDVELRCDPISGHTALYWYRQSLGQGLEFLIYFQGNSAPDKSGLPSDRFSAERTGGSVSTLTIQRTQQEDSAVYLCASSLAPRASGSLGDTQYFGPGTRLTVL.

This clone was seen just once. This rearrangement joins TRBV18 to TRBJ1-1; perhaps TRBD1 as D (5 bases). V lost 1 base and J lost 3, with 15 bases in between. CDR1 KGHSH and CDR2 LQKENI come from the germline V gene. The CDR3 is made up of 16 amino acids. The CDR3 loop reads CASSPRAGFDDTEAFF. CDR3 nucleotides: TGTGCCAGCTCACCACGGGCAGGGTTCGATGACACTGAAGCTTTCTTT.

The chain carries TRBV7-2 and TRBJ2-3, with 10 bases identical to TRBD2. Germline lookup yields CDR1 SGHTA and CDR2 FQGNSA. V was pared by 2 bases and J by 2 bases, with 7 bases of the junction left unmatched. The CDR3 spans 17 residues. DNA of the CDR3: TGTGCCAGCAGCTTATCGCTAGCGGGAGTTAACACAGATACGCAGTATTTT. It codes for CASSLSLAGVNTDTQYF.

J is TRBJ2-7 and V is TRBV11-1, with 10 bases lining up with TRBD2. V lost 2 bases, J lost 6 bases, and 4 bases stayed unmatched. Germline V gives CDR1 SGHAT, CDR2 FQDESV (reference sequence). The CDR3 consists of 14 residues. CDR3 protein: CASSLLAGEPEQYF. DNA for the CDR3: TGTGCCAGCAGCTTACTAGCGGGAGAACCCGAGCAGTACTTC.

As for this clone: The same CDR3 is also encoded by other DNA sequences in this sample. This sequence joins TRBV5-1 and TRBJ2-5, with 12 nucleotides matching TRBD1. Germline CDR1 SGHRS, CDR2 YFSETQ. With 0 bases clipped from V and 5 bases from J, the junction kept 5 bases outside the gene matches. The CDR3 has 16 residues. The CDR3: CASSLGDRGREETQYF. DNA for the CDR3: TGCGCCAGCAGCTTGGGGGACAGGGGGCGCGAGGAGACCCAGTACTTC.

The genes are TRBV7-2 and TRBJ2-3; 9 nucleotides align to TRBD2. V lost 7 bases and J lost 9; bases outside the gene matches: 11. Germline CDR1 and CDR2: SGHTA and FQGNSA. This CDR3 comprises 14 residues. CDR3 residues: CASTNSGGMSTQYF. The CDR3 DNA reads TGTGCCAGCACCAATAGCGGGGGAATGAGCACGCAGTATTTT.

The chain carries TRBV28 and TRBJ2-1; D uncertain. V was pared by 1 base and J by 10 bases, with 8 bases between. Germline V lookup: CDR1 MDHEN, CDR2 SYDVKM. The CDR3 is made up of 12 amino acids. CDR3 DNA: TGTGCCAGCAGTTTATTGGCTTTGGAGCAGTTCTTC. Protein product: CASSLLALEQFF.

The V gene is TRBV13, the J gene TRBJ1-1, with D possibly matching TRBD1 (6 bases). Trimming took 0 bases from V and 3 from J, leaving 11 bases between them. CDR1 is PRHDT, CDR2 FYEKMQ, per germline (reference sequence). CDR3 size: 15 residues. The chain's CDR3 is CASSLGGGLYTEAFF. The CDR3 coding sequence is TGTGCCAGCAGCTTAGGCGGGGGGCTATACACTGAAGCTTTCTTT.

This clone appeared a few times. J is TRBJ2-1 and V is TRBV28; perhaps TRBD2 as D (6 bases). The V and J ends lost 2 bases and 10 bases respectively, with 15 bases between them. Germline V gene sequence: CDR1 MDHEN, CDR2 SYDVKM. This CDR3 region has 14 residues. The CDR3 reads CASSLPSRGLEQFF. As DNA, the CDR3 is TGTGCCAGCAGTTTACCCTCCCGGGGGTTGGAGCAGTTCTTC.

The chain joins TRBV24-1 to TRBJ1-6; tentative D call: TRBD1 (5 bases). There are 16 residues in the CDR3. With 10 bases removed from V and 0 bases from J, the gap between germline ends came to 15 bases. Per germline, CDR1 KGHDR and CDR2 SFDVKD. CDR3 bases: TGTGCCACTCAAGACGGGGGGAACTCCTATAATTCACCCCTCCACTTT. It codes for CATQDGGNSYNSPLHF.

V usage is TRBV7-2 and J usage is TRBJ1-5, with no clear D. Trimming left V 6 bases short and J 3 bases short, with 6 bases between. The CDR3 extends over 12 amino acids. Germline V gives CDR1 SGHTA, CDR2 FQGNSA. In nucleotides, the CDR3 is TGTGCCAGCAGGAGCGACAATCAGCCCCAGCATTTT. As protein: CASRSDNQPQHF.

The chain carries TRBV28 and TRBJ1-2; 7 nucleotides align to TRBD1. Germline-derived CDR1 and CDR2 are MDHEN and SYDVKM. V dropped 2 bases and J dropped 4; count of bases not matched to a gene: 10. CDR3 length: 16 residues. CDR3 amino acids: CASSLPLAGGPYGYTF. DNA of the CDR3: TGTGCCAGCAGTTTACCCCTGGCAGGGGGGCCCTATGGCTACACCTTC.

The chain joins TRBV7-9 to TRBJ2-6, with a weak D call TRBD1 (6 bases). CDR3 length equals 16 residues. The germline CDR1 and CDR2 sequences are SEHNR and FQNEAQ (reference sequence). V dropped 4 bases and J dropped 1 base, with 11 bases sitting between them. The CDR3 sequence is CASSSDSHSGANVLTF. The CDR3 DNA is TGTGCCAGCAGCTCGGACAGTCATTCTGGGGCCAACGTCCTGACTTTC.

Written as DNA, the CDR3 is TGTGCCAGCAGCCTACAGGGAAAGGGTTACAATGAGCAGTTCTTC. This gives the protein CASSLQGKGYNEQFF. The chain couples TRBV7-2 to TRBJ2-1; D may be TRBD1 (6 bases). Trimming took off 5 bases at V and 4 bases at J, with 15 bases between the two ends. CDR1 is SGHTA, CDR2 FQGNSA, per germline. The CDR3 length is 15 residues.

V is TRBV27 and J is TRBJ1-4, with D possibly TRBD1 on 5 matching bases. The V and J ends lost 0 bases and 7 bases respectively, with 9 bases between them. Germline V CDR1 and CDR2: MNHEY, SMNVEV (reference sequence). The CDR3 length is 14 residues. CDR3 DNA sequence: TGTGCCAGCAGTTTATCGACCAGGGTTGAAAAACTGTTTTTT. This gives the protein CASSLSTRVEKLFF.

CDR3 coding DNA: TGCAGCGTCTCCGGGACTAGCGTCTCCAATGAGCAGTTCTTC. Amino acid sequence: CSVSGTSVSNEQFF. The chain is built from TRBV29-1 and TRBJ2-1; 10 bases match TRBD2. Germline CDR1 and CDR2: SQVTM and ANQGSEA. The CDR3 consists of 14 residues. Trimming at V came to 6 bases and at J to 6 bases, leaving 8 bases not matched to a gene.

The V call is TRBV4-3, the J call TRBJ2-5; 7 bases map to TRBD2. The CDR3 loop spans 15 amino acids. The trim removed 4 bases at V and 5 bases at J, leaving 10 bases unmatched. Germline assignment: CDR1 LGHNA and CDR2 YSLEER. The CDR3 nucleotides are TGCGCCAGCAGCCTTCGACTAGCCCAAATGGAGACCCAGTACTTC. Protein product: CASSLRLAQMETQYF.

The J gene is TRBJ2-1, the V gene TRBV7-7; 11 bases are shared with TRBD2. The CDR3 consists of 15 residues. Germline V gene lookup returns CDR1 SSHAT and CDR2 FNYEAQ (reference sequence). V shed 5 bases and J 7 bases; nucleotides not matched to a gene: 7. In DNA, the CDR3 is TGTGCCAGCAGCGTCACCGGGACTAGCGGAAATGAGCAGTTCTTC. Protein: CASSVTGTSGNEQFF.

This chain links TRBV7-2 with TRBJ2-6; 7 bases fit TRBD1. This CDR3 has 15 residues. CDR1 SGHTA and CDR2 FQGNSA come from the germline V gene. Trimming at V came to 4 bases and at J to 2 bases, leaving 2 bases not matched to a gene. As DNA, the CDR3 is TGTGCCAGCAGCTCCCAGGGGGCTGGGGCCAACGTCCTGACTTTC. It codes for CASSSQGAGANVLTF.

Written as DNA, the CDR3 is TGTGCCAGCAGTTCTAGCGAAGAGACCCAGTACTTC. Amino acids: CASSSSEETQYF. V usage is TRBV28 and J usage is TRBJ2-5; the D gene is possibly TRBD2 (6 bases). The CDR3 runs 12 residues. Trimming cost V 4 bases and J 3 bases, with 6 bases left between them. Germline CDR1 is MDHEN and CDR2 is SYDVKM.

The J gene is TRBJ1-2, the V gene TRBV19, with 7 bases matching TRBD1. CDR1 is LNHDA, CDR2 SQIVND, per germline (reference sequence). The V segment lost 9 bases and the J segment 4 bases; nucleotides outside the gene matches: 11. This CDR3 has 14 amino acids. The CDR3 here is CASLATGTAYGYTF. The CDR3 region has the DNA TGTGCCAGCCTAGCTACCGGGACAGCCTATGGCTACACCTTC.

This sequence joins TRBV4-3 and TRBJ1-6; D gene unclear. The CDR3 has 15 residues. V was pared by 0 bases and J by 5 bases, with 8 bases between. Germline V gives CDR1 LGHNA, CDR2 YSLEER. CDR3 loop: CASSQDRSDNSPLHF. CDR3 nucleotides: TGCGCCAGCAGCCAAGATCGTAGCGATAATTCACCCCTCCACTTT.

In nucleotides, the CDR3 is TGTGCCAGTAGCCCGAACTATGGCTACACCTTC. This translates into CASSPNYGYTF. The chain links TRBV19 to TRBJ1-2; no clear D. V dropped 6 bases and J dropped 2 bases, with 4 bases sitting between them. Germline lookup yields CDR1 LNHDA and CDR2 SQIVND (reference sequence). This CDR3 region has 11 residues. The full variable domain, in which reference TRBV19 and TRBJ1-2 provide the parts outside the CDR3, is DGGITQSPKYLFRKEGQNVTLSCEQNLNHDAMYWYRQDPGQGLRLIYYSQIVNDFQKGDIAEGYSVSREKKESFPLTVTSAQKNPTAFYLCASSPNYGYTFGSGTRLTVV.

The rearrangement uses TRBV27 and TRBJ2-7; tentative D call: TRBD1 (6 bases). Looked up from germline, CDR1 is MNHEY and CDR2 is SMNVEV (reference sequence). Trimming pared 1 base from V and 2 bases from J, leaving 9 bases between. This CDR3 region has 14 residues. The CDR3 sequence is CASSLLQGPYEQYF. In DNA form, the CDR3 reads TGTGCCAGCAGTTTATTACAGGGACCCTACGAGCAGTACTTC.

The chain carries TRBV7-9 and TRBJ1-2; 10 bases are shared with TRBD1. The V gene end was trimmed by 3 bases and the J gene end by 0 bases; junction bases not matched to a gene: 4. CDR1 SEHNR and CDR2 FQNEAQ come from the germline V gene (reference sequence). The CDR3 has 16 residues. This CDR3 is CASSFTGTGANYGYTF. The CDR3 DNA sequence: TGTGCCAGCAGCTTTACCGGGACAGGGGCTAACTATGGCTACACCTTC.